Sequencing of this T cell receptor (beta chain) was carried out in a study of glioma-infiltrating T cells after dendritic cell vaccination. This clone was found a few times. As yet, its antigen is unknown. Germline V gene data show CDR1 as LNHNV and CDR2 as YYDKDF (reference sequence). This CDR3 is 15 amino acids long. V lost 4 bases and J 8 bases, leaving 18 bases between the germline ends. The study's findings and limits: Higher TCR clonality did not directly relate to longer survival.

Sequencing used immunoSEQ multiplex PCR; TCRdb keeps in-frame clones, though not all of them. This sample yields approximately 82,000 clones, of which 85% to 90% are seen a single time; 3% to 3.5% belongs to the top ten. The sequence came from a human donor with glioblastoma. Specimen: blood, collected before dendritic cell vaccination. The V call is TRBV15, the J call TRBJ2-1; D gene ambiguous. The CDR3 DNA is TGTGCCACCAGCATCCAAGGTGGGCTGTCCTATGAGCAGTTCTTC. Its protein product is CATSIQGGLSYEQFF.